This T cell receptor (beta chain) emerged from a study of blood T cell repertoires in COVID-19. The CDR3 length is 17 residues. TCRdb's copy holds only in-frame clones and misses some; the assay was immunoSEQ multiplex PCR. The sample records around 20,000 clones, over 65% being singletons. The chain recombines TRBV21-1 with TRBJ2-1; the table's D call, TRBD2, was not checked against the DNA. TRBV21-1 is an annotated pseudogene. The receptor's source is a human donor in a cohort sampled during active or convalescent COVID-19. The specimen sequenced was peripheral blood. CDR3 sequence: CASSKGTWGRGDNEQFF. The CDR3 DNA sequence: TGTGCCAGCAGCAAAGGGACCTGGGGGAGGGGAGACAATGAGCAGTTCTTC.